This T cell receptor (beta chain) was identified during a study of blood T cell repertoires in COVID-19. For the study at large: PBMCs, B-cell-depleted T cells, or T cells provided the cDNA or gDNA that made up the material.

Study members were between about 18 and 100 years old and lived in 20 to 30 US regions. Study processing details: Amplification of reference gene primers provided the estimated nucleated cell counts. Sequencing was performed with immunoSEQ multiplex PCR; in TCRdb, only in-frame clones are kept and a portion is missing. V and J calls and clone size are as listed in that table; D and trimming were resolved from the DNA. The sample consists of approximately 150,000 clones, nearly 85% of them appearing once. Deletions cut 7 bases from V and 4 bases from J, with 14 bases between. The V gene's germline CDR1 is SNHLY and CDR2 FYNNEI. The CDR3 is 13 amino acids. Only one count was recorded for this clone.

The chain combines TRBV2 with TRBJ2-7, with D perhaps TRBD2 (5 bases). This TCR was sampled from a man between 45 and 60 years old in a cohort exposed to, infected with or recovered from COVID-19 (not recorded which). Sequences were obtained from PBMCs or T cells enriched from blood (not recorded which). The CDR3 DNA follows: TGTGCCAGCAAAGAGGGTACCTATTACGAGCAGTACTTC. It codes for CASKEGTYYEQYF.